This TCR beta chain was captured by sequencing in a study of blood T cell repertoires in COVID-19. Study-wide context: Specimens from acute and convalescent COVID-19 originated in the United States, Italy and Spain. Sample material is recorded as cDNA or gDNA derived from T cells, B-cell-depleted T cells, or PBMCs.

The CDR3 is made up of 14 amino acids. V was cut by 3 bases and J by 0 bases, with 9 bases left in between. Germline assignment: CDR1 DFQATT and CDR2 SNEGSKA (reference sequence). Original methodology: Nucleated cell counts were estimated from reference gene primer amplification. This table comes from immunoSEQ multiplex PCR, and its TCRdb copy is limited to in-frame clones, with some not included. V and J calls and clone size are copied from that table; D and trimming were computed from the DNA. Of about 240,000 clones in the sample, around 87% were seen once. V usage is TRBV20-1 and J usage is TRBJ1-5; the D gene is possibly TRBD1 (5 bases). This clonotype originated in a woman in her 70s with active or convalescent COVID-19. Input material: peripheral blood. CDR3 DNA sequence: TGCAGTGCTAGTCACGACAGTAGCAATCAGCCCCAGCATTTT. Translating it yields CSASHDSSNQPQHF.